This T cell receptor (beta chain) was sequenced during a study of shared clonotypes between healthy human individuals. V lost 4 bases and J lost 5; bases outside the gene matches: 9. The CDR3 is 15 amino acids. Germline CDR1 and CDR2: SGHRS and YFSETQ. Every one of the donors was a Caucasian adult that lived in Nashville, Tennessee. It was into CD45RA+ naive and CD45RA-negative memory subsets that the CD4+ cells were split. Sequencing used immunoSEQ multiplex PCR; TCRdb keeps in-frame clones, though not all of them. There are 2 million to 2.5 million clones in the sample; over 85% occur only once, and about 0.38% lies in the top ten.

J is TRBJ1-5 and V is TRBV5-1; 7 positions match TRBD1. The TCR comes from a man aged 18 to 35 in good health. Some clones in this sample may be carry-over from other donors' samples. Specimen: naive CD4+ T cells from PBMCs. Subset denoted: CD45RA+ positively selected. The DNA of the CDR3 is TGCGCCAGCAGCCCCGGACAGGAGGGATATCAGCCCCAGCATTTT. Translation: CASSPGQEGYQPQHF.